A selection of T cell receptor beta chains follows, all from one sample in a study of cytomegalovirus exposure and HLA in healthy donors. Profiling relied on immunoSEQ multiplex PCR, and the TCRdb table lists in-frame clones only, not all of them. The sample has 90,000 or so clones, 82% seen once. What was sequenced was PBMCs. These receptors were collected from a young man in good health and CMV-seropositive. Both conserved end residues are part of each CDR3. The D gene is left open where the match is weak. Where a row states a size, it is once, few, many or the class of an expanded clone; other rows omit it.

d_call j_call clone_size v_call cdr3_nt cdr3_aa
. TRBJ2-7 . TRBV27 TGTGCCAGCAGTTACTCGTCGGGGACCTACGAGCAGTACTTC CASSYSSGTYEQYF
. TRBJ2-5 few TRBV6-6 TGTGCCAGCAGCGGGAGTGAGACCCAGTACTTC CASSGSETQYF
TRBD1 TRBJ1-1 . TRBV7-9 TGTGCCAGCAGCTCCGGGACAGGGTTAGGGAACACTGAAGCTTTCTTT CASSSGTGLGNTEAFF
TRBD1 TRBJ2-7 . TRBV28 TGTGCCAGCAGAGTAGCGGACAGGGGTCTGGAGCAGTACTTC CASRVADRGLEQYF
. TRBJ1-3 . TRBV6-6 TGTGCCAGCAGTTACCCGTCTGGAAACACCATATATTTT CASSYPSGNTIYF
TRBD1 TRBJ1-1 . TRBV4-2 TGTGCCAGCAGCCAAGGGACAGGGGGTATGAACACTGAAGCTTTCTTT CASSQGTGGMNTEAFF
. TRBJ2-1 once TRBV9 TGTGCCAGCAGCGAAGTTGACCTCGCACGAGGTGAGCAGTTCTTC CASSEVDLARGEQFF
. TRBJ1-1 few TRBV6-5 TGTGCCAGCAGGGACAGCCCGGACACTGAAGCTTTCTTT CASRDSPDTEAFF
. TRBJ2-1 . TRBV15 TGTGCCACCAGCAGTTTGGAAGGGGGTGATACTCTCTCCTACAATGAGCAGTTCTTC CATSSLEGGDTLSYNEQFF
. TRBJ1-5 few TRBV5-5 TGTGCCAGCAGTGGGGGGGGTATGTCCAATCAGCCCCAGCATTTT CASSGGGMSNQPQHF
TRBD1 TRBJ2-7 . TRBV7-2 TGTGCCAGCAGCTTCGACAGGGGGCCTCCCTACGAGCAGTACTTC CASSFDRGPPYEQYF
. TRBJ1-2 . TRBV6-5 TGTGCCAGCAGTCGGTCGGGGAGCGATGGCTACACCTTC CASSRSGSDGYTF
. TRBJ2-1 . TRBV5-4 TGTGCCAGCAGCTTCTTTGGAAATATATACGGAACCTCCCCGCGCGGTGAGCAGTTCTTC CASSFFGNIYGTSPRGEQFF
TRBD1 TRBJ1-2 . TRBV14 TGTGCCAGCAGCCCTCGGACAGGACTAAACTATGGCTACACCTTC CASSPRTGLNYGYTF
TRBD2 TRBJ2-7 . TRBV27 TGTGCCAGCAGCTTAACAAGCGGGAGATACGAGCAGTACTTC CASSLTSGRYEQYF
. TRBJ1-3 once TRBV6-1 TGTGCCAGCAGTGAACGTCGGGGAGGGACGGTTGGAAACACCATATATTTT CASSERRGGTVGNTIYF
. TRBJ2-5 once TRBV29-1 TGCAGCGTTGAGCGGGACGGCCAAGAGACCCAGTACTTC CSVERDGQETQYF
. TRBJ1-5 . TRBV10-3 TGTGCCATCAGTCCCGGGTCGGGGCAGCCCCAGCATTTT CAISPGSGQPQHF
TRBD2 TRBJ2-1 . TRBV27 TGTGCCAGCACGTCGATAGCGGGAGGGGACTACAATGAGCAGTTCTTC CASTSIAGGDYNEQFF
TRBD2 TRBJ2-1 . TRBV7-2 TGTGCCAGCAGCTCGAGACTAGCGGGAGGGCCAAGGGATGAGCAGTTCTTC CASSSRLAGGPRDEQFF
. TRBJ1-5 few TRBV6-5 TGTGCCAGCAGGGCCACGGGGAATAGCAATCAGCCCCAGCATTTT CASRATGNSNQPQHF
TRBD1 TRBJ1-4 . TRBV11-2 TGTGCCAGCAGCGCACAGGGGGCTCGGGAAAAACTGTTTTTT CASSAQGAREKLFF
TRBD2 TRBJ2-7 . TRBV19 TGTGCCAGTAGAATAGCGGGAGGGCCTACCTACGAGCAGTACTTC CASRIAGGPTYEQYF
. TRBJ2-7 . TRBV19 TGTGCCAGTAGTATAGAGGCAAACGGGCAGGGAAAATCTTACGAGCAGTACTTC CASSIEANGQGKSYEQYF
TRBD1 TRBJ1-1 . TRBV6-5 TGTGCCAGCAAACCGACAGGGGGCAACACTGAAGCTTTCTTT CASKPTGGNTEAFF
. TRBJ2-6 . TRBV5-1 TGCGCCAGCAGCTTGTCAGGGCTCGACGTCCTGACTTTC CASSLSGLDVLTF
. TRBJ1-5 . TRBV2 TGTGCCAGCGGAGTAGAATATAGCAATCAGCCCCAGCATTTT CASGVEYSNQPQHF
. TRBJ2-7 . TRBV7-9 TGTGCCAGCAGCCACTACCCGGACAGAGCCTACGAGCAGTACTTC CASSHYPDRAYEQYF
. TRBJ2-7 . TRBV10-3 TGTGCCATCAGTGAGGGCGGGACAGTCGTTTACGAGCAGTACTTC CAISEGGTVVYEQYF
TRBD1 TRBJ2-7 . TRBV19 TGTGCCAGTAGTAGGAACAGGGGGGAATACGACGAGCAGTACTTC CASSRNRGEYDEQYF
. TRBJ2-2 . TRBV25-1 TGTGCCAGCAGTGAACGAGGAGCAGCCCGGGACGGGGAGCTGTTTTTT CASSERGAARDGELFF
. TRBJ2-7 . TRBV4-1 TGCGCCAGCAGCCAAGGTGCGGGTGAAGAGCAGTACTTC CASSQGAGEEQYF
TRBD2 TRBJ2-1 . TRBV9 TGTGCCAGCAGCGAAGCGGGAGGGGCCAACAATGAGCAGTTCTTC CASSEAGGANNEQFF
TRBD2 TRBJ2-7 . TRBV19 TGTGCCAGTAGTAGGGGCGGAGCGGGAGCCCACGAGCAGTACTTC CASSRGGAGAHEQYF
. TRBJ2-7 . TRBV19 TGTGCCAGTAGTTCTACAGGCTACGAGCAGTACTTC CASSSTGYEQYF
. TRBJ2-3 . TRBV7-9 TGTGCCAGCAGCTTAGTACCTAGCGTGAGCACAGATACGCAGTATTTT CASSLVPSVSTDTQYF
TRBD1 TRBJ2-7 . TRBV28 TGTGCCAGCAGTACTAGACAGGGTAGGCCTCTCGAGCAGTACTTC CASSTRQGRPLEQYF
. TRBJ2-7 . TRBV25-1 TGTGCCAGCAGTCCCCCCCCCAGCAGGGGCGACGAGCAGTACTTC CASSPPPSRGDEQYF
TRBD2 TRBJ2-2 . TRBV7-8 TGTGCCAGCAGCCTATGGGGACTAGCGGGAGAGAACACCGGGGAGCTGTTTTTT CASSLWGLAGENTGELFF
. TRBJ1-1 . TRBV16 TGTGCCAGCAGCCGGGAGGCCGGGTCCATGAACACTGAAGCTTTCTTT CASSREAGSMNTEAFF
TRBD1 TRBJ2-5 once TRBV25-1 TGTGCCAGCAGCCGACAGGGGAGTCGGGAGACCCAGTACTTC CASSRQGSRETQYF
TRBD2 TRBJ2-7 . TRBV19 TGTGCCAGTAGTCCTAGCGGGGGCTACGAGCAGTACTTC CASSPSGGYEQYF
. TRBJ1-3 . TRBV5-8 TGTGCCAGCAGCTTGGGGTGGACTACCGGAAACACCATATATTTT CASSLGWTTGNTIYF
. TRBJ2-1 . TRBV7-2 TGTGCCAGCAGGCGCCTCGACAATGAGCAGTTCTTC CASRRLDNEQFF
. TRBJ1-4 . TRBV28 TGTGCCAGCAGTTTACCTTCATCTCGGCGGGCCAATGAAAAACTGTTTTTT CASSLPSSRRANEKLFF
TRBD1 TRBJ1-3 . TRBV5-1 TGCGCCAGCAGCTTGGGCTCTAACAGGGGCTCTGGAAACACCATATATTTT CASSLGSNRGSGNTIYF
. TRBJ2-5 . TRBV4-1 TGCGCCAGCAGCCTTAGCGGCCTCCGGGAGACCCAGTACTTC CASSLSGLRETQYF
. TRBJ1-1 . TRBV14 TGTGCCAGCAGCCAAGTAAGACAGCTGATGAACACTGAAGCTTTCTTT CASSQVRQLMNTEAFF
TRBD2 TRBJ2-4 . TRBV9 TGTGCCAGCAGCGCCGGGACTAGTATACCCAAAAACATTCAGTACTTC CASSAGTSIPKNIQYF
TRBD1 TRBJ2-7 . TRBV28 TGTGCCAGCAGGCTACGGGACAGCGAGTCCTACGAGCAGTACTTC CASRLRDSESYEQYF
. TRBJ1-1 . TRBV5-4 TGTGCCAGCAGCTTCTTTCTGAACACTGAAGCTTTCTTT CASSFFLNTEAFF
TRBD1 TRBJ1-1 once TRBV6-4 TGTGCCAGCAGTAGGACAGGGTTGGACACTGAAGCTTTCTTT CASSRTGLDTEAFF
TRBD1 TRBJ2-7 . TRBV6-6 TGTGCCAGCAAGACAGGGGGAGGCTACGAGCAGTACTTC CASKTGGGYEQYF
. TRBJ2-1 . TRBV15 TGTGCCACCAGCAGAGAAGGGGCCACCGGTGAGCAGTTCTTC CATSREGATGEQFF
. TRBJ2-1 . TRBV10-3 TGTGCCATCAGTGGCCCCCCGACGGGGAGCAATGAGCAGTTCTTC CAISGPPTGSNEQFF